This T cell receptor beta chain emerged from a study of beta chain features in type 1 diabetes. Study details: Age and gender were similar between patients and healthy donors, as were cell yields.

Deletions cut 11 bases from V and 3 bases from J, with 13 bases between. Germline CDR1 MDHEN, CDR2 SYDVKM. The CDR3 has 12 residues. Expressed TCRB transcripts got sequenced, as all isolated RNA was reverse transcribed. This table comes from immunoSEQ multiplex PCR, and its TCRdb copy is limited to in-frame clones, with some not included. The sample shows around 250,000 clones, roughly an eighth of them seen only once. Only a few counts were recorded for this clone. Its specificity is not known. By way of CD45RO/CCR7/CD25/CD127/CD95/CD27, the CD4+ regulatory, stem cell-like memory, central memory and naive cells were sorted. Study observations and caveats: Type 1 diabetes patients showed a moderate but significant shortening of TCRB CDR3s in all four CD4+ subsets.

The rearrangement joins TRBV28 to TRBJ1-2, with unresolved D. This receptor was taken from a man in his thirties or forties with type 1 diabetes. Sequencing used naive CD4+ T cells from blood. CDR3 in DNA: TGTGCCGGATACGGGCGGGACTATGGCTACACCTTC. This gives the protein CAGYGRDYGYTF.